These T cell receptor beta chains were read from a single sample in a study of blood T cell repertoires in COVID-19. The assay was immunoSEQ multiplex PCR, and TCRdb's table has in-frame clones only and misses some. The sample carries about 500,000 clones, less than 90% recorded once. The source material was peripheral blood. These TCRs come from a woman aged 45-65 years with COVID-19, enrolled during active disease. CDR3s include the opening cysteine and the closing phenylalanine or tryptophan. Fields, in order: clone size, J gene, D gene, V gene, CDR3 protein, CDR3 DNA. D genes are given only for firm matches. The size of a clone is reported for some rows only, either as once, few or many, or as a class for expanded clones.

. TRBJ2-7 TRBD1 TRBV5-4 CASRGGTGITYEQYF TGTGCCAGCAGGGGAGGGACAGGGATAACCTACGAGCAGTACTTC
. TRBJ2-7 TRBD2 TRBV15 CATSSPRASGTYEQYF TGTGCCACCAGCAGCCCCCGGGCTAGCGGTACCTACGAGCAGTACTTC
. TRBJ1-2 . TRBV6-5 CASSPVQSYGYTF TGTGCCAGTTCCCCGGTACAGAGTTATGGCTACACCTTC
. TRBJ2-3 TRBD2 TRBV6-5 CASSSSGGWDTQYF TGTGCCAGCAGTTCTAGCGGGGGATGGGATACGCAGTATTTT
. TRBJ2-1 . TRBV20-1 CSQAVYNEQFF TGCAGCCAGGCAGTTTACAATGAGCAGTTCTTC
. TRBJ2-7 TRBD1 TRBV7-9 CASSLHSTGAYEQYF TGTGCCAGCAGCTTACATTCGACAGGGGCCTACGAGCAGTACTTC
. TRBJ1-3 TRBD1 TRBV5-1 CASSYGTAGNTIYF TGCGCCAGCAGCTATGGGACAGCTGGAAACACCATATATTTT
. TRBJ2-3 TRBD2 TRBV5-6 CASSLARLAGVGDTQYF TGTGCCAGCAGCTTGGCCCGGCTAGCGGGGGTGGGAGATACGCAGTATTTT
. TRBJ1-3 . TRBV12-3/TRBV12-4 CASSLLDTIYF TGTGCCAGCAGTTTATTAGACACCATATATTTT
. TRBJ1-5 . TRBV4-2 CASSPGGLSNQPQHF TGTGCCAGCAGCCCCGGGGGTCTTAGCAATCAGCCCCAGCATTTT
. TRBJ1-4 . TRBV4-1 CASSRASPGEKLFF TGCGCCAGCAGCCGAGCCTCTCCGGGAGAAAAACTGTTTTTT
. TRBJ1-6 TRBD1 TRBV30 CAFTEGTGASTTLHF TGTGCCTTTACCGAGGGGACAGGGGCCTCCACCACCCTCCACTTT
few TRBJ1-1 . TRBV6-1 CASSEQLNTEAFF TGTGCCAGCAGTGAACAATTGAACACTGAAGCTTTCTTT
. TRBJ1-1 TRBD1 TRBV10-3 CAISEQAAGTGNEYNTEAFF TGTGCCATCAGTGAGCAAGCCGCCGGGACAGGGAATGAGTATAACACTGAAGCTTTCTTT
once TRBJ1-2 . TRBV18 CASSRGGTYGYTF TGTGCCAGCTCACGGGGGGGAACCTATGGCTACACCTTC
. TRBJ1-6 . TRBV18 CASSPDAGVDSPLHF TGTGCCAGCTCACCAGACGCCGGGGTAGATTCACCCCTCCACTTT
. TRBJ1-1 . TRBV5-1 CASSLFEDRDSNTEAFF TGCGCCAGCAGCTTATTTGAGGACAGAGATTCTAACACTGAAGCTTTCTTT
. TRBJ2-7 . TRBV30 CAWSVTRTLSTYEQYF TGTGCCTGGAGTGTCACCCGGACTCTCAGTACCTACGAGCAGTACTTC
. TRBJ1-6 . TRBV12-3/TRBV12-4 CASIGFGNSPLHF TGTGCCAGCATTGGGTTCGGGAATTCACCCCTCCACTTT
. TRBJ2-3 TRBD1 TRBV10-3 CAISPGTGGVDTQYF TGTGCCATCAGTCCCGGGACAGGGGGCGTAGATACGCAGTATTTT
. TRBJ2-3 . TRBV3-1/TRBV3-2 CASSQWESTDTQYF TGTGCCAGCAGCCAATGGGAGAGCACAGATACGCAGTATTTT
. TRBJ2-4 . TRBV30 CAWSPLAATKNIQYF TGTGCCTGGAGTCCCCTGGCCGCAACCAAAAACATTCAGTACTTC
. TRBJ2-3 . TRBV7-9 CASSLSGVGTDTQYF TGTGCCAGCAGCTTATCAGGGGTCGGCACAGATACGCAGTATTTT
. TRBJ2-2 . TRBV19 CASSMGQANTGELFF TGTGCCAGTAGTATGGGGCAGGCGAACACCGGGGAGCTGTTTTTT
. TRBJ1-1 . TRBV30 CAFAPGTPGETEAFF TGTGCCTTCGCCCCCGGGACACCAGGGGAGACTGAAGCTTTCTTT
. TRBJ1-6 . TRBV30 CAWSVNRGSPLHF TGTGCCTGGAGTGTTAATCGGGGATCACCCCTCCACTTT
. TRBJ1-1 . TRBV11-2 CASSLSQGTEAFF TGTGCCAGCAGCTTAAGTCAGGGCACTGAAGCTTTCTTT
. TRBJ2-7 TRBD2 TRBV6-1 CASSAGPLLAGKEEQYF TGTGCCAGCAGTGCCGGACCGTTACTAGCGGGGAAAGAAGAGCAGTACTTC
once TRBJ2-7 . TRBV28 CASSPPGSSYEQYF TGTGCCAGCAGTCCTCCCGGTAGTTCCTACGAGCAGTACTTC
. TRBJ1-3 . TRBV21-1 CASSKAPWSGGNTIYF TGTGCCAGCAGCAAAGCTCCGTGGTCAGGGGGAAACACCATATATTTT
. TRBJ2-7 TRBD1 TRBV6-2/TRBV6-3 CASSTQGAAYEQYF TGTGCCAGCAGTACCCAGGGGGCGGCATACGAGCAGTACTTC
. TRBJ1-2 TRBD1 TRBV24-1 CATSDGQGNYGYTF TGTGCCACCAGTGATGGACAGGGCAACTATGGCTACACCTTC